This T cell receptor beta chain was retrieved from a study of blood T cell repertoires in COVID-19. At the level of the study: COVID-19 samples collected from the United States, Italy and Spain covered acute and convalescent phases. Sources were T cells, B-cell-depleted T cells, or PBMCs; the material itself was cDNA or gDNA.

V gave up 4 bases and J gave up 0 bases, with 13 bases separating them. The CDR3 extends over 15 amino acids. Germline-derived CDR1 and CDR2 are SGDLS and YYNGEE. The assay was immunoSEQ multiplex PCR, and TCRdb's table has in-frame clones only and misses some. This table holds about 190,000 clones, roughly nine tenths found once. This receptor was taken from a young man with acute or convalescent COVID-19. Material for sequencing was peripheral blood. This chain connects TRBV9 to TRBJ1-2, with no clear D. CDR3 protein: CASSIKSTANYGYTF. The CDR3 nucleotides are TGTGCCAGCAGCATCAAGAGCACAGCTAACTATGGCTACACCTTC.